Listed below are T cell receptor beta chains from one sample, sequenced in a study of radiotherapy plus CTLA-4 blockade in lung cancer. TCRdb's copy holds only in-frame clones and misses some; the assay was immunoSEQ multiplex PCR. Found here are about 62,000 clones, around 69% of them singletons; the top ten hold 2.9%. This specimen consisted of peripheral blood, obtained from a patient treated with radiotherapy plus ipilimumab. The receptors were gathered from a human donor with non-small cell lung cancer who had a complete response to radiotherapy plus ipilimumab. Each CDR3 is given with its conserved first and last residue. A D gene is named only where the DNA matches it firmly. Clone sizes are given selectively: once, few, many, or a class where the clone is expanded.

j_gene	d_gene	abundance	v_gene	CDR3aa	CDR3nt
TRBJ1-2	.	.	TRBV4-1	CASSQQANYGYTF	TGCGCCAGCAGCCAGCAGGCCAACTATGGCTACACCTTC
TRBJ1-1	TRBD1	.	TRBV5-1	CASSSLDRGRLNTEAFF	TGCGCCAGCAGCTCTCTGGACAGGGGGCGGTTGAACACTGAAGCTTTCTTT
TRBJ2-7	.	.	TRBV18	CASSQGQRNYEQYF	TGTGCCAGCTCTCAGGGCCAGAGAAACTACGAGCAGTACTTC
TRBJ1-2	.	.	TRBV7-8	CASSLAQRGYGYTF	TGTGCCAGCAGCTTAGCGCAAAGGGGCTATGGCTACACCTTC
TRBJ2-7	.	.	TRBV18	CASSPKSSGLVVSEQYF	TGTGCCAGCTCACCAAAGAGCTCAGGACTTGTCGTTAGCGAGCAGTACTTC
TRBJ2-7	TRBD2	.	TRBV9	CASSSGSTYEQYF	TGTGCCAGCAGCAGCGGGAGTACCTACGAGCAGTACTTC
TRBJ1-6	.	.	TRBV9	CASSRQANSPLHF	TGTGCCAGCTCACGGCAGGCTAATTCCCCCCTCCACTTT
TRBJ2-5	.	.	TRBV21-1	CASTSIRVGQGASGSPYEQYF	.
TRBJ2-1	TRBD2	.	TRBV5-1	CASSLVFPSGSGEQFF	TGCGCCAGCAGCTTGGTGTTCCCTAGCGGGAGTGGTGAGCAGTTCTTC
TRBJ2-7	TRBD2	.	TRBV19	CASSMVAGETYEQYF	TGTGCCAGTAGTATGGTGGCGGGAGAAACCTACGAGCAGTACTTC
TRBJ1-2	.	.	TRBV30	CAWSEQLYGYTF	TGTGCCTGGAGTGAACAGCTCTATGGCTACACCTTC
TRBJ1-2	.	.	TRBV5-4	CASSSGQLVGRTF	TGTGCCAGCAGCTCGGGACAATTGGTGGGTAGGACCTTC
TRBJ2-7	TRBD1	.	TRBV25-1	CASSESGTGAYEQYF	TGTGCCAGCAGTGAATCCGGGACAGGGGCCTACGAGCAGTACTTC
TRBJ1-3	.	.	TRBV6-5	CASRPTVSGNTIYF	TGTGCCAGCAGGCCGACAGTCTCTGGAAACACCATATATTTT
TRBJ2-7	TRBD2	.	TRBV5-1	CASSPPGGGRVAGSYEQYF	TGCGCCAGCAGCCCCCCCGGCGGGGGTAGGGTAGCGGGCTCCTACGAGCAGTACTTC
TRBJ1-1	.	few	TRBV2	CASSVRGAFF	TGTGCCAGCAGTGTACGAGGGGCTTTCTTT
TRBJ2-3	TRBD2	.	TRBV19	CASASLWTSGGDTQYF	TGTGCCAGTGCCTCCCTTTGGACTAGCGGGGGAGATACGCAGTATTTT
TRBJ2-3	.	once	TRBV30	CAWRPPVADTQYF	TGTGCCTGGAGGCCCCCGGTTGCAGATACGCAGTATTTT
TRBJ1-2	TRBD1	.	TRBV7-2	CASSFIPGQERYTF	TGTGCCAGCAGCTTCATCCCGGGACAGGAACGCTACACCTTC
TRBJ1-4	.	.	TRBV27	CASSLRDGGEKLFF	TGTGCCAGCAGTTTAAGGGATGGAGGTGAAAAACTGTTTTTT
TRBJ2-1	TRBD1	.	TRBV19	CASSRPGTGSWNEQFF	TGTGCCAGTAGTAGACCCGGGACAGGGTCTTGGAATGAGCAGTTCTTC
TRBJ1-1	TRBD1	.	TRBV7-7	CASSLWAGGNTEAFF	TGTGCCAGCAGCTTATGGGCAGGGGGCAACACTGAAGCTTTCTTT
TRBJ1-1	.	.	TRBV19	CASSIGQSMNTEAFF	TGTGCCAGTAGTATAGGACAGTCAATGAACACTGAAGCTTTCTTT
TRBJ2-1	TRBD1	.	TRBV5-1	CASRQGAQEAIYNEQFF	TGCGCCAGCCGACAGGGGGCGCAGGAAGCGATCTACAATGAGCAGTTCTTC
TRBJ1-1	.	.	TRBV6-5	CASSFAGEAFF	TGTGCCAGCAGTTTCGCAGGTGAAGCTTTCTTT
TRBJ2-7	.	.	TRBV28	CASSVAYEQYF	TGTGCCAGCAGTGTCGCCTACGAGCAGTACTTC
TRBJ2-1	.	.	TRBV5-4	CASSFRGGGLGSGEQFF	TGTGCCAGCAGCTTTAGAGGGGGGGGGCTAGGTTCTGGGGAGCAGTTCTTC
TRBJ1-5	TRBD1	.	TRBV28	CASSLAQGARNQPQHF	TGTGCCAGCAGTTTAGCCCAGGGGGCGCGGAATCAGCCCCAGCATTTT
TRBJ2-5	TRBD2	.	TRBV28	CASSSAGTTLYGETQYF	TGTGCCAGCAGTTCGGCCGGGACTACGCTCTATGGGGAGACCCAGTACTTC
TRBJ1-5	TRBD1	.	TRBV29-1	CSVGGQGDQPQHF	TGCAGCGTTGGGGGGCAGGGGGATCAGCCCCAGCATTTT
TRBJ1-5	.	few	TRBV5-8	CASSLGQGLGVNQPQHF	TGTGCCAGCAGCTTAGGGCAGGGACTAGGGGTAAATCAGCCCCAGCATTTT
TRBJ1-2	.	.	TRBV5-4	CASSSAGTYGYTF	TGTGCCAGCAGCTCGGCGGGCACCTATGGCTACACCTTC
TRBJ2-1	.	few	TRBV5-1	CASSLAHLALAVDEQFF	TGCGCCAGCAGCTTGGCCCACCTAGCCTTAGCCGTCGATGAGCAGTTCTTC
TRBJ1-2	.	.	TRBV2	CASSELGGGYTF	TGTGCCAGCAGTGAACTTGGCGGCGGCTACACCTTC
TRBJ1-2	TRBD1	.	TRBV28	CARPKFELRDRGFGGYTF	TGTGCCAGACCGAAATTTGAGCTCCGGGACAGGGGATTCGGTGGCTACACCTTC
TRBJ2-2	TRBD1	.	TRBV19	CASRVSGQGSGELFF	TGTGCCAGTAGAGTATCTGGACAGGGATCCGGGGAGCTGTTTTTT
TRBJ1-5	.	.	TRBV30	CAWSAGRVNQPQHF	TGTGCCTGGTCGGCGGGGAGGGTTAATCAGCCCCAGCATTTT
TRBJ2-7	.	.	TRBV2	CASSDSRREYF	TGTGCCAGCAGCGACAGCCGAAGAGAGTACTTC
TRBJ1-2	.	.	TRBV6-1	CASSELGQGIYGYTF	TGTGCCAGCAGTGAATTGGGGCAGGGAATCTATGGCTACACCTTC
TRBJ2-2	TRBD2	.	TRBV9	CASSVSGTSATGELFF	TGTGCCAGCAGCGTATCAGGGACTAGCGCAACCGGGGAGCTGTTTTTT
TRBJ1-4	.	.	TRBV7-2	CASSLRPPPGEKLFF	TGTGCCAGCAGCTTAAGACCCCCGCCGGGTGAAAAACTGTTTTTT
TRBJ1-5	.	.	TRBV30	CAWSMRETQPQHF	TGTGCCTGGAGTATGCGGGAAACACAGCCCCAGCATTTT
TRBJ2-3	TRBD2	.	TRBV15	CATSLRRGGWYGDTQYF	TGTGCCACCAGCCTTCGTCGGGGGGGGTGGTATGGAGATACGCAGTATTTT
TRBJ1-4	.	.	TRBV27	CASSETGSPTNEKLFF	TGTGCCAGCAGCGAGACAGGATCTCCAACTAATGAAAAACTGTTTTTT
TRBJ2-3	.	.	TRBV19	CASSLPTLGRAPDTQYF	TGTGCCAGTAGCCTCCCAACCCTCGGCAGGGCTCCAGATACGCAGTATTTT
TRBJ1-4	.	few	TRBV10-3	CAISGGMGASNEKLFF	TGTGCCATCAGTGGGGGCATGGGGGCATCTAATGAAAAACTGTTTTTT
TRBJ1-5	.	.	TRBV6-5	CASSYLGVNQPQHF	TGTGCCAGCAGTTACCTAGGGGTGAATCAGCCCCAGCATTTT
TRBJ2-3	TRBD2	.	TRBV9	CASGLAGDTDTQYF	TGTGCCAGCGGACTAGCGGGGGACACAGATACGCAGTATTTT
TRBJ1-6	TRBD1	.	TRBV10-2	CASRPSGPGQSSYNSPLHF	TGCGCCAGCCGCCCGTCGGGACCGGGACAGAGCTCCTATAATTCACCCCTCCACTTT
TRBJ1-5	.	.	TRBV6-5	CASSSAGSNQPQHF	TGTGCCAGCAGTTCGGCGGGGAGCAATCAGCCCCAGCATTTT
TRBJ2-3	.	.	TRBV11-2	CASSLRGADTQYF	TGTGCCAGCAGCTTAAGGGGCGCAGATACGCAGTATTTT